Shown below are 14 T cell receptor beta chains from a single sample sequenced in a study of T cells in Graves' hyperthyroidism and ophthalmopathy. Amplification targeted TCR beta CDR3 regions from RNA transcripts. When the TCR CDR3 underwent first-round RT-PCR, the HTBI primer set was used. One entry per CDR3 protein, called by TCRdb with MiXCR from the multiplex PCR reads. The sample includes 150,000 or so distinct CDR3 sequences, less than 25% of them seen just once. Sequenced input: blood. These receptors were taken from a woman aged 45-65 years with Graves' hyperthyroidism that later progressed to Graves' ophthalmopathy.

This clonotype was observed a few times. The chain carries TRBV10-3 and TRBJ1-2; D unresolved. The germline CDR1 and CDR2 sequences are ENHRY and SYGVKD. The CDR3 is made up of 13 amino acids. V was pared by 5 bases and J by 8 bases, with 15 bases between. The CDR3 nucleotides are TGTGCCATCAGTATGAGCCAGGAGTACGGCTACACCTTC. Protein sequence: CAISMSQEYGYTF.

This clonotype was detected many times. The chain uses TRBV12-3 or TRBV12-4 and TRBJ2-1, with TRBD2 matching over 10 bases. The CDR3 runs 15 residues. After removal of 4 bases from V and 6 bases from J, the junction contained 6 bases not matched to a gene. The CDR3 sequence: CASSSSGRAINEQFF. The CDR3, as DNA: TGTGCCAGCAGTTCAAGCGGGAGGGCCATCAATGAGCAGTTCTTC.

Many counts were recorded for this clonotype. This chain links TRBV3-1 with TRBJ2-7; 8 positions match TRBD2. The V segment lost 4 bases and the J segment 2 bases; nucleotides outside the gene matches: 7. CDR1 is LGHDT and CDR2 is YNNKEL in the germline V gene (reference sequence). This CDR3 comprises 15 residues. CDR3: CASSPLAGGPYEQYF. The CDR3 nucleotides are TGTGCCAGCAGCCCCCTCGCGGGAGGTCCCTACGAGCAGTACTTC.

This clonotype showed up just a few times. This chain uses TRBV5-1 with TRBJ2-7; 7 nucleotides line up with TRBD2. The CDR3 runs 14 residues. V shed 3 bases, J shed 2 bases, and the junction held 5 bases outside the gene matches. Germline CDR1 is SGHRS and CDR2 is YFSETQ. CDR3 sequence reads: CASSWGGVTYEQYF. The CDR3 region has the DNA TGCGCCAGCAGCTGGGGGGGGGTTACCTACGAGCAGTACTTC.

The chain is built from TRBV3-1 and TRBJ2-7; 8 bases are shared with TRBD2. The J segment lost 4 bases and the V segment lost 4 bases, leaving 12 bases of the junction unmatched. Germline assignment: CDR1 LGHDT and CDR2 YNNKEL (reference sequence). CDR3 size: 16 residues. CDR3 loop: CASSRAGGKRSYEQYF. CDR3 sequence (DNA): TGTGCCAGCAGCCGCGCGGGAGGTAAAAGGTCATACGAGCAGTACTTC.

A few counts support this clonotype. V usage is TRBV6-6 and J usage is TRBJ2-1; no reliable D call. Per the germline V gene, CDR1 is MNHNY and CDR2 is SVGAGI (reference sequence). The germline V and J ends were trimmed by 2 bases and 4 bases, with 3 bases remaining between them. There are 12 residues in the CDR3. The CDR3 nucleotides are TGTGCCAGCAGTTACGTTTACAATGAGCAGTTCTTC. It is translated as CASSYVYNEQFF.

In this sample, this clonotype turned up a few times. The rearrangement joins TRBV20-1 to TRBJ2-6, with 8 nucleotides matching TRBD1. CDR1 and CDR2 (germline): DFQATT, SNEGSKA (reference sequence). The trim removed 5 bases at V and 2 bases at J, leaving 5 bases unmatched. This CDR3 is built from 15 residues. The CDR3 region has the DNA TGCAGTGCTCCCGACAGGGGCACTGGGGCCAACGTCCTGACTTTC. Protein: CSAPDRGTGANVLTF.

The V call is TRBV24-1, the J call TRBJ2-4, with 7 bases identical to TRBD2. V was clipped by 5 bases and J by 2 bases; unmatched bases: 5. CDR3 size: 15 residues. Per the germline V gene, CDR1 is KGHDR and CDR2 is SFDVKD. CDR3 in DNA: TGTGCCACCAGTGGTACTAGCGAGACCAAAAACATTCAGTACTTC. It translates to CATSGTSETKNIQYF.

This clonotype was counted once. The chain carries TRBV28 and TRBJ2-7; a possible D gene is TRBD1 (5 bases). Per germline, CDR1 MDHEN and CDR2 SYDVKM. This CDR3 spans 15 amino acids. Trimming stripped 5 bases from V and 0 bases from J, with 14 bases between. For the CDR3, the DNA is TGTGCCAGCAGTCGGCTTGGGGCAGCCTCCTACGAGCAGTACTTC. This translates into CASSRLGAASYEQYF.

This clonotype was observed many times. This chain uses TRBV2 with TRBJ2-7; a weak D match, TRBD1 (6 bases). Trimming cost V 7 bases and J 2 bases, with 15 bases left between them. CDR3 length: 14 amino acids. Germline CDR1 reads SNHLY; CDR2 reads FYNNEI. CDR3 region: CASKSGAGAYEQYF. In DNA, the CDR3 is TGTGCCAGCAAATCTGGGGCAGGGGCCTACGAGCAGTACTTC.

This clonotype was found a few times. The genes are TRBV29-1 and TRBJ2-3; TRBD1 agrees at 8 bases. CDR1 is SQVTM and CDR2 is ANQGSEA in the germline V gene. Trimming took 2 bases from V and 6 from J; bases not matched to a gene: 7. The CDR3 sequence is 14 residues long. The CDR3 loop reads CSVERWQGADTQYF. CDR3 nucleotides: TGCAGCGTTGAAAGGTGGCAGGGGGCGGATACGCAGTATTTT.

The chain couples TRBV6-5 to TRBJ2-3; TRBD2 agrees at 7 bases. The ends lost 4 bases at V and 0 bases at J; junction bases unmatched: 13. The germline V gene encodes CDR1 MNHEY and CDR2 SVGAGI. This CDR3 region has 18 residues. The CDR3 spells CASSLGREDLTSTDTQYF. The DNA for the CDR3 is TGTGCCAGCAGTTTGGGACGGGAGGACCTGACTAGCACAGATACGCAGTATTTT.

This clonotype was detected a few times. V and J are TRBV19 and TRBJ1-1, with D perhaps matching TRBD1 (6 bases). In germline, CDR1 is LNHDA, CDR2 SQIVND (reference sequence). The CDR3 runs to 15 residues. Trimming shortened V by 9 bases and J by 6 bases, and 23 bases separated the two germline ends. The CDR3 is CASHPTEGGGSEAFF. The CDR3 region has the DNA TGTGCCAGCCACCCGACCGAGGGCGGGGGCTCTGAAGCTTTCTTT. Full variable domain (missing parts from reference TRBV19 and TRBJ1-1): DGGITQSPKYLFRKEGQNVTLSCEQNLNHDAMYWYRQDPGQGLRLIYYSQIVNDFQKGDIAEGYSVSREKKESFPLTVTSAQKNPTAFYLCASHPTEGGGSEAFFGQGTRLTVV.

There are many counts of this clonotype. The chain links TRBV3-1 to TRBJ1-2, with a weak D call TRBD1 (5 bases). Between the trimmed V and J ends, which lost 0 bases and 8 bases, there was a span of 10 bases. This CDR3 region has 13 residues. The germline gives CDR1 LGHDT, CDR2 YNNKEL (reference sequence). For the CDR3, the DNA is TGTGCCAGCAGCCAAGATTCCTGGGGCGGCTACACCTTC. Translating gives CASSQDSWGGYTF.